A single sample is the source of the 24 T cell receptor beta chains below, sequenced in a study of cytomegalovirus exposure and HLA in healthy donors. The PCR employed 60 Vbeta primers together with 13 Jbeta primers. Clones were sequenced by immunoSEQ multiplex PCR, and TCRdb holds only the in-frame ones, with some missing. Of over 250,000 clones listed, roughly 89% are singletons. Specimen: PBMCs. These receptors were obtained from a middle-aged man in good health and CMV-seropositive.

This clone showed up just once. The J gene is TRBJ2-1, the V gene TRBV5-1, with TRBD1 as a possible D gene (7 bases). The CDR3 consists of 15 residues. The germline gives CDR1 SGHRS, CDR2 YFSETQ. The ends were cut back, 3 bases at V and 7 bases at J, with 17 bases in the middle. CDR3 in amino acids: CASSSLPAGGNEQFF. The CDR3 coding sequence is TGCGCCAGCAGCTCCCTCCCGGCAGGGGGGAATGAGCAGTTCTTC. Full variable domain (outside the CDR3, taken from reference TRBV5-1 and TRBJ2-1): KAGVTQTPRYLIKTRGQQVTLSCSPISGHRSVSWYQQTPGQGLQFLFEYFSETQRNKGNFPGRFSGRQFSNSRSEMNVSTLELGDSALYLCASSSLPAGGNEQFFGPGTRLTVL.

The chain joins TRBV28 to TRBJ1-3; TRBD1 aligns across 8 bases. Germline assignment: CDR1 MDHEN and CDR2 SYDVKM. Trimming at V came to 3 bases and at J to 3 bases, leaving 7 bases not matched to a gene. This CDR3 region has 16 residues. CDR3: CASSLVFTGGGNTIYF. CDR3 nucleotides: TGTGCCAGCAGTTTGGTCTTTACAGGGGGTGGAAACACCATATATTTT.

This CDR3 reads CATSRARNEKLFF. In DNA form, the CDR3 reads TGTGCCACCAGCAGAGCGAGGAATGAAAAACTGTTTTTT. This chain connects TRBV15 to TRBJ1-4; D uncertain. The length of the CDR3 is 13 residues. V dropped 1 base and J dropped 5 bases, with 5 bases sitting between them. The germline gives CDR1 LNHNV, CDR2 YYDKDF (reference sequence).

This chain connects TRBV7-9 to TRBJ1-5; D gene uncertain. Per the germline V gene, CDR1 is SEHNR and CDR2 is FQNEAQ (reference sequence). Trimming left V 3 bases short and J 4 bases short, with 10 bases between. The CDR3 contains 14 residues. The chain's CDR3 is CASSLGRSNQPQHF. The CDR3 DNA sequence: TGTGCCAGCAGCTTGGGCAGGTCGAATCAGCCCCAGCATTTT.

V is TRBV28 and J is TRBJ2-7; 7 positions match TRBD1. CDR3 length: 16 residues. The germline V gene encodes CDR1 MDHEN and CDR2 SYDVKM. Trimming removed 5 bases from V and 2 bases from J; junction bases left unmatched: 12. The CDR3 reads CASSTQGQLTPYEQYF. The CDR3 nucleotides read TGTGCCAGCAGTACCCAGGGACAGCTAACCCCCTACGAGCAGTACTTC.

The chain couples TRBV4-3 to TRBJ2-5; a possible D gene is TRBD2 (6 bases). This CDR3 spans 15 amino acids. Germline V gene lookup returns CDR1 LGHNA and CDR2 YSLEER. With 1 base removed from V and 4 bases from J, the gap between germline ends came to 13 bases. CDR3 coding DNA: TGCGCCAGCAGCCAAGCAGCAAGGGGAGGAGAGACCCAGTACTTC. Translated, it gives CASSQAARGGETQYF.

The chain links TRBV5-1 to TRBJ1-6; maybe TRBD1 (5 bases). Germline V lookup: CDR1 SGHRS, CDR2 YFSETQ. V gave up 1 base and J gave up 8 bases, with 7 bases separating them. The CDR3 covers 13 residues. CDR3 sequence: CASSLFRDSPLHF. CDR3 coding DNA: TGCGCCAGCAGCTTGTTCAGGGATTCACCCCTCCACTTT.

The genes are TRBV5-1 and TRBJ1-2; D is possibly TRBD1 (5 bases). The CDR3 sequence is 14 residues long. CDR1 SGHRS and CDR2 YFSETQ come from the germline V gene. V was trimmed by 3 bases and J by 5 bases, leaving 14 bases between them. Here the CDR3 DNA reads TGCGCCAGCAGCTCCGGACAACCCTCATATGGCTACACCTTC. Translated, it gives CASSSGQPSYGYTF.

The chain carries TRBV11-2 and TRBJ2-7; 7 bases agree with TRBD1. The CDR3 spans 15 residues. V trimming: 4 bases; J trimming: 5 bases; junction bases outside the gene matches: 11. In germline, CDR1 is SGHAT, CDR2 FQNNGV. CDR3 residues: CASSSLQGKGDEQYF. Here the CDR3 DNA reads TGTGCCAGCAGCTCCTTACAGGGGAAGGGCGACGAGCAGTACTTC.

The chain links TRBV19 to TRBJ1-5; 7 bases are shared with TRBD1. V lost 4 bases and J lost 3; bases outside the gene matches: 6. This CDR3 region has 15 residues. In germline, CDR1 is LNHDA, CDR2 SQIVND (reference sequence). The CDR3 DNA follows: TGTGCCAGTAGTACGCAAACAGGGGACAATCAGCCCCAGCATTTT. Protein: CASSTQTGDNQPQHF.

This chain links TRBV30 with TRBJ2-3; TRBD1 matches at 7 bases. CDR1 and CDR2 from the germline V gene are GTSNPN and SVGIG (reference sequence). The CDR3 is 14 residues long. V shed 1 base and J 2 bases; nucleotides not matched to a gene: 3. The CDR3, as DNA: TGTGCCTGGAGTGGGACAGGTATCACAGATACGCAGTATTTT. Its protein product is CAWSGTGITDTQYF.

The chain uses TRBV19 and TRBJ1-1; 9 nucleotides match TRBD1. This CDR3 comprises 15 residues. Trimming took 3 bases from V and 12 from J; bases not matched to a gene: 14. Germline V gene lookup returns CDR1 LNHDA and CDR2 SQIVND (reference sequence). CDR3 nucleotide sequence: TGTGCCAGTAGTATTCCCGGGGACAGGGATGGTGAGCCTTTCTTT. Translated, it gives CASSIPGDRDGEPFF. Supplemented by reference TRBV19 and TRBJ1-1, the full variable domain reads DGGITQSPKYLFRKEGQNVTLSCEQNLNHDAMYWYRQDPGQGLRLIYYSQIVNDFQKGDIAEGYSVSREKKESFPLTVTSAQKNPTAFYLCASSIPGDRDGEPFFGQGTRLTVV.

The chain joins TRBV28 to TRBJ2-6; possible D gene TRBD1, 6 bases. The CDR3 is made up of 17 amino acids. V dropped 6 bases and J dropped 0 bases, with 15 bases sitting between them. Germline V gene sequence: CDR1 MDHEN, CDR2 SYDVKM. The CDR3 here is CASSPGQLSSGANVLTF. The CDR3 region has the DNA TGTGCCAGCAGCCCAGGACAGTTGAGCTCTGGGGCCAACGTCCTGACTTTC. Full variable domain (rest looked up from reference TRBV28 and TRBJ2-6): DVKVTQSSRYLVKRTGEKVFLECVQDMDHENMFWYRQDPGLGLRLIYFSYDVKMKEKGDIPEGYSVSREKKERFSLILESASTNQTSMYLCASSPGQLSSGANVLTFGAGSRLTVL.

The rearrangement links TRBV27 to TRBJ2-7; 7 nucleotides align to TRBD1. V gave up 3 bases and J gave up 2 bases; unmatched junction bases: 4. The CDR3 spans 14 residues. Germline CDR1 is MNHEY and CDR2 is SMNVEV (reference sequence). CDR3 residues: CASSFRGHTYEQYF. CDR3 coding DNA: TGTGCCAGCAGTTTTAGGGGGCACACCTACGAGCAGTACTTC.

In its sample, this clone was seen once. The CDR3 spells CASSLLPGAGNEQFF. The CDR3 coding sequence is TGTGCCAGCAGTTTATTGCCGGGAGCTGGGAATGAGCAGTTCTTC. The chain recombines TRBV28 with TRBJ2-1; D might be TRBD2 (6 bases). The CDR3 loop spans 15 amino acids. Per the germline V gene, CDR1 is MDHEN and CDR2 is SYDVKM. Trimming left V 1 base short and J 7 bases short, with 14 bases between.

CDR3 sequence reads: CASSVGTSGEETQYF. CDR3 nucleotides: TGTGCCAGCAGCGTTGGGACTAGCGGTGAAGAGACCCAGTACTTC. The chain joins TRBV9 to TRBJ2-5; 11 nucleotides agree with TRBD2. CDR3 length equals 15 residues. Trimming removed 2 bases from V and 3 bases from J; junction bases left unmatched: 3. Germline lookup yields CDR1 SGDLS and CDR2 YYNGEE.

V and J are TRBV4-3 and TRBJ2-7; a weak D match, TRBD1 (5 bases). V lost 5 bases and J lost 2, with 28 bases in between. Germline lookup yields CDR1 LGHNA and CDR2 YSLEER. The CDR3 totals 19 residues. This CDR3 reads CASSYKWSGAEGVPYEQYF. CDR3 sequence (DNA): TGCGCCAGCAGCTATAAATGGTCAGGCGCGGAAGGGGTTCCCTACGAGCAGTACTTC.

The rearrangement links TRBV6-5 to TRBJ1-1; maybe TRBD1 (5 bases). The germline V and J ends were trimmed by 0 bases and 3 bases, with 11 bases remaining between them. CDR1 and CDR2 from the germline V gene are MNHEY and SVGAGI. The CDR3 is 15 amino acids. CDR3 protein: CASSYSIQGYTEAFF. CDR3 DNA: TGTGCCAGCAGTTACTCGATTCAGGGTTACACTGAAGCTTTCTTT.

The chain has TRBV9 and TRBJ2-3, with 12 bases identical to TRBD2. The CDR3 is 15 residues long. The V segment lost 3 bases and the J segment 4 bases; nucleotides outside the gene matches: 3. Germline V gene sequence: CDR1 SGDLS, CDR2 YYNGEE. In DNA form, the CDR3 reads TGTGCCAGCAGCGGGACTAGCGGGATGGCAGATACGCAGTATTTT. Residues: CASSGTSGMADTQYF.

This clone showed up just once. The V call is TRBV7-3, the J call TRBJ2-7; 11 positions match TRBD1. The germline V gene encodes CDR1 SGHTA and CDR2 FQGTGA. V trimming: 3 bases; J trimming: 2 bases; junction bases outside the gene matches: 0. CDR3 length: 14 amino acids. The CDR3 sequence is CASSLGQGAYEQYF. As DNA, the CDR3 is TGTGCCAGCAGCTTGGGACAGGGGGCCTACGAGCAGTACTTC.

The chain recombines TRBV30 with TRBJ1-2, with D perhaps matching TRBD1 (6 bases). The V end was cut by 0 bases, the J end by 8 bases, with 16 bases between. In germline, CDR1 is GTSNPN, CDR2 SVGIG (reference sequence). The CDR3 covers 14 residues. The CDR3 reads CAWSVLGGADGYTF. CDR3 bases: TGTGCCTGGAGTGTACTTGGGGGGGCCGACGGCTACACCTTC.

V usage is TRBV7-9 and J usage is TRBJ1-1; D gene uncertain. V gave up 3 bases and J gave up 5 bases, with 13 bases separating them. Per the germline V gene, CDR1 is SEHNR and CDR2 is FQNEAQ (reference sequence). The CDR3 is 14 residues long. CDR3 bases: TGTGCCAGCAGCTTGTACGACACCCAAACTGAAGCTTTCTTT. It translates to CASSLYDTQTEAFF. The entire variable domain, with the rest obtained from reference TRBV7-9 and TRBJ1-1, is as follows: DTGVSQNPRHKITKRGQNVTFRCDPISEHNRLYWYRQTLGQGPEFLTYFQNEAQLEKSRLLSDRFSAERPKGSFSTLEIQRTEQGDSAMYLCASSLYDTQTEAFFGQGTRLTVV.

The V and J genes are TRBV5-1 and TRBJ1-3; D is unclear. V lost 4 bases, J lost 0 bases, and 11 bases lay in between. Germline assignment: CDR1 SGHRS and CDR2 YFSETQ. The CDR3 sequence is 15 residues long. The CDR3: CASSSGELSGNTIYF. The CDR3, as DNA: TGCGCCAGCAGCAGCGGGGAACTCTCTGGAAACACCATATATTTT.

A remark on this clone: At one of its ends the junction is not consistent with the germline gene, which may arise from a read error. The gene calls are TRBV7-7 and TRBJ2-7, with a weak D call TRBD2 (5 bases). Germline CDR1 reads SSHAT; CDR2 reads FNYEAQ (reference sequence). The CDR3 consists of 13 residues. The CDR3 region has the DNA TGTGCTAGCAGCTTAGCGCTCAGGTACGAGCAGTACTTC. It yields the protein CASSLALRYEQYF.